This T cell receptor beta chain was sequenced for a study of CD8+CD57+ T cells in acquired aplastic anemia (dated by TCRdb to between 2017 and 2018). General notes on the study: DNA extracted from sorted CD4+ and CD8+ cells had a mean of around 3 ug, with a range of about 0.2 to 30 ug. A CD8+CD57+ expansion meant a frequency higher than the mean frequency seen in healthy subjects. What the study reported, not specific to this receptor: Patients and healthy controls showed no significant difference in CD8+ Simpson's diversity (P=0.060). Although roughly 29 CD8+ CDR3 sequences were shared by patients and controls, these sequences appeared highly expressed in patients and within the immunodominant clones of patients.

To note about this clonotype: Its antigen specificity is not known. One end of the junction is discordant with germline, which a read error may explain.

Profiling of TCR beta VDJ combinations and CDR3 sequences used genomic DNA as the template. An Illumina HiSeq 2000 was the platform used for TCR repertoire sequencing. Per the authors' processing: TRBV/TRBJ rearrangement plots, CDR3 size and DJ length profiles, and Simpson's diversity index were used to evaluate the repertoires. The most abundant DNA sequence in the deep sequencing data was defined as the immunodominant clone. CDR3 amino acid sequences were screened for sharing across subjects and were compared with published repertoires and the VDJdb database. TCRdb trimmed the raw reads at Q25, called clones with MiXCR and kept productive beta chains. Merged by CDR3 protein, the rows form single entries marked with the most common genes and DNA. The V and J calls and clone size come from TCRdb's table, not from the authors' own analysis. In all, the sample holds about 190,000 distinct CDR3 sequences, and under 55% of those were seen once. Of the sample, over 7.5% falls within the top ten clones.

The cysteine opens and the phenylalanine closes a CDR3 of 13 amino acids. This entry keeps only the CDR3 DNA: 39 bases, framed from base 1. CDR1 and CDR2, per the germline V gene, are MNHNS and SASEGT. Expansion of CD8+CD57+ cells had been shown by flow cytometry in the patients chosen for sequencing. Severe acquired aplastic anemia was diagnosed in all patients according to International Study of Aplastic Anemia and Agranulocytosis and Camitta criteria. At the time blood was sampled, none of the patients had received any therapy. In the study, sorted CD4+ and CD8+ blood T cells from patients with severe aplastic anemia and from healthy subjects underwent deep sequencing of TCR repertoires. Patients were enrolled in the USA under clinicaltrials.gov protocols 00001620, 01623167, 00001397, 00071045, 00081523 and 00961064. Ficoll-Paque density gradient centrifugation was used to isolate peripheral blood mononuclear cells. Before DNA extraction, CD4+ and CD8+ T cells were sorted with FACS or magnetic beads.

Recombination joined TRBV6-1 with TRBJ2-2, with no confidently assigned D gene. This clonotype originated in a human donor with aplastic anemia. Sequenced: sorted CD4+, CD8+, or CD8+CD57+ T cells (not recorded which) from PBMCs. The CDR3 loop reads CASTTENPGELFF. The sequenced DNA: TGTGCCAGCACCACAGAGAACCCCGGGGAGCTGTTTTTT.